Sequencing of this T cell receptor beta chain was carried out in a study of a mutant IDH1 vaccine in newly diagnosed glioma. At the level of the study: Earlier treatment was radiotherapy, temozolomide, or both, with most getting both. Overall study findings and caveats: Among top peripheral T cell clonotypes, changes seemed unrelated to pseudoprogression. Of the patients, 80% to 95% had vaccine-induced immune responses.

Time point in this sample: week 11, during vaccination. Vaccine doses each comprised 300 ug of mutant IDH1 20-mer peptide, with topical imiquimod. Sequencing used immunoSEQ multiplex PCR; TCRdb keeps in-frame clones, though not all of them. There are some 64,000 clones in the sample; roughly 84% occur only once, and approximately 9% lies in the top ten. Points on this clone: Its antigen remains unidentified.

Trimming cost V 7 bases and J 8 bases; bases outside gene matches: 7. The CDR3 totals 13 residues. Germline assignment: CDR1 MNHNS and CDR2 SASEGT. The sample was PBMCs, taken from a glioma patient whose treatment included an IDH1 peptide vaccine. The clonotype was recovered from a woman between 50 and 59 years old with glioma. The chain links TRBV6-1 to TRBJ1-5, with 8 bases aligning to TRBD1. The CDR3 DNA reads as TGTGCCAGCAATGGACAGGGCCTAGAGCCCCAGCATTTT. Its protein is CASNGQGLEPQHF.